The 9 T cell receptor beta chains reported below all come from one sample, sequenced in a study of blood T cell repertoires in COVID-19. TCRdb keeps only in-frame clones here, not all; method: immunoSEQ multiplex PCR. Among around 390,000 clones listed, 87% were seen once. The sequencing sample was made of PBMCs or T cells enriched from blood (not recorded which). The receptors shown here come from a woman aged 50 to 65 who had recovered from COVID-19.

The chain employs TRBV6-5 and TRBJ1-2, with D maybe TRBD1 (6 bases). Germline V gives CDR1 MNHEY, CDR2 SVGAGI. This CDR3 comprises 13 residues. V lost 4 bases, J lost 8 bases, and 14 bases lay in between. CDR3 loop: CASSSSGQFGYTF. DNA for the CDR3: TGTGCCAGCAGTTCCAGCGGACAGTTCGGCTACACCTTC.

V and J are TRBV5-1 and TRBJ2-7; D not certain. Germline V lookup: CDR1 SGHRS, CDR2 YFSETQ. Trimming took 4 bases from V and 0 from J, leaving 14 bases between them. The CDR3 is 15 residues long. The DNA of the CDR3 is TGCGCCAGCAGCCGGGTTGTAGGCAGCTCCTACGAGCAGTACTTC. Translating gives CASSRVVGSSYEQYF.

V usage is TRBV18 and J usage is TRBJ2-7; TRBD1 aligns across 11 bases. The CDR3 has 14 amino acids. Germline CDR1 KGHSH, CDR2 LQKENI. V lost 2 bases, J lost 6 bases, and 3 bases stayed unmatched. The CDR3 DNA follows: TGTGCCAGCTCACCAGGGACAGGGGGTTTCGAGCAGTACTTC. It specifies CASSPGTGGFEQYF.

V and J are TRBV19 and TRBJ1-5; 9 bases agree with TRBD1. V lost 8 bases, J lost 5 bases, and 4 bases stayed unmatched. This CDR3 spans 13 amino acids. CDR1 is LNHDA, CDR2 SQIVND, per germline (reference sequence). CDR3 amino acids: CASARDRDQPQHF. The CDR3 DNA reads as TGTGCCAGTGCCCGGGACAGGGATCAGCCCCAGCATTTT.

V gene TRBV6-1 combines with J gene TRBJ1-4; D gene uncertain. Trimming took off 2 bases at V and 7 bases at J, with 14 bases between the two ends. The CDR3 spans 15 residues. Per germline, CDR1 MNHNS and CDR2 SASEGT. CDR3 sequence reads: CASSESWRTPEKLFF. CDR3 nucleotides: TGTGCCAGCAGTGAATCTTGGCGGACTCCTGAAAAACTGTTTTTT.

V and J are TRBV6-2 or TRBV6-3 and TRBJ2-7, with a tentative D call TRBD2 (5 bases). The CDR3 is made up of 14 amino acids. V was trimmed by 4 bases and J by 3 bases, leaving 13 bases between them. In germline, CDR1 is MNHEY, CDR2 SVGEGT. CDR3 nucleotide sequence: TGTGCCAGCAGTTCTAGCCCGATTTTCTACGAGCAGTACTTC. Translation: CASSSSPIFYEQYF.

This sequence joins TRBV30 and TRBJ1-2; 10 nucleotides line up with TRBD1. Germline values: CDR1 GTSNPN, CDR2 SVGIG (reference sequence). V was clipped by 1 base and J by 3 bases; unmatched bases: 5. The CDR3 extends over 15 amino acids. The CDR3 spells CAWSGGTGADYGYTF. The CDR3 nucleotides read TGTGCCTGGAGTGGGGGGACAGGGGCCGACTATGGCTACACCTTC.

J is TRBJ2-3 and V is TRBV12-5; 12 bases align to TRBD1. Per germline, CDR1 LGHNT and CDR2 FRNRAP. J gave up 6 bases and V 5 bases, and 9 bases lay outside the gene matches. The CDR3 runs to 16 residues. The CDR3 region is CASGKGTGGEVDTQYF. The CDR3 DNA follows: TGTGCTAGTGGTAAAGGGACAGGGGGCGAGGTCGATACGCAGTATTTT. Full variable domain (outside the CDR3, taken from reference TRBV12-5 and TRBJ2-3): DARVTQTPRHKVTEMGQEVTMRCQPILGHNTVFWYRQTMMQGLELLAYFRNRAPLDDSGMPKDRFSAEMPDATLATLKIQPSEPRDSAVYFCASGKGTGGEVDTQYFGPGTRLTVL.

The J gene is TRBJ2-1, the V gene TRBV29-1; 9 nucleotides match TRBD2. Germline lookup yields CDR1 SQVTM and CDR2 ANQGSEA. The CDR3 extends over 15 amino acids. The junction had 5 bases not matched to a gene; V was cut back by 3 bases and J by 2 bases. This CDR3 is CSVDPSGAPYNEQFF. Here the CDR3 DNA reads TGCAGCGTTGACCCTAGCGGGGCCCCCTACAATGAGCAGTTCTTC.